Presented here are 27 T cell receptor beta chains from one specimen sequenced in a study of CD8 T cells in Susac syndrome. An amount of RNA that ranged from roughly 0.45 to 1 ug was reverse transcribed with random hexamers. Via MiXCR, TCRdb re-called the immunoSEQ multiplex PCR reads, giving one row per CDR3 protein. The data show approximately 200,000 distinct CDR3 sequences, with 90% to 95% seen just once and about 0.096% held by the top ten. Material for sequencing was CD4+ T cells from PBMCs. The receptors derive from a human donor with multiple sclerosis.

The genes are TRBV7-8 and TRBJ1-1; maybe TRBD1 (6 bases). Germline V lookup: CDR1 SGHVS, CDR2 FQNEAQ. The CDR3 sequence is 13 residues long. V shed 8 bases and J shed 1 base, with 11 bases lying between them. The CDR3 here is CASLRGPNTEAFF. Here the CDR3 DNA reads TGTGCCAGCCTCAGGGGCCCGAACACTGAAGCTTTCTTT. The variable domain in full, with the rest retrieved from reference TRBV7-8 and TRBJ1-1, is GAGVSQSPRYKVAKRGQDVALRCDPISGHVSLFWYQQALGQGPEFLTYFQNEAQLDKSGLPSDRFFAERPEGSVSTLKIQRTQQEDSAVYLCASLRGPNTEAFFGQGTRLTVV.

The chain joins TRBV12-3 or TRBV12-4 to TRBJ1-4, with TRBD1 matching 9 bases. This CDR3 region has 15 residues. J gave up 7 bases and V 2 bases, and 5 bases lay outside the gene matches. CDR3 nucleotide sequence: TGTGCCAGCAGTTTAATGGGACAGGGAGGTGAAAAACTGTTTTTT. As protein: CASSLMGQGGEKLFF.

The chain combines TRBV9 with TRBJ2-1, with TRBD2 matching 9 bases. CDR1 is SGDLS and CDR2 is YYNGEE in the germline V gene. The V gene end was trimmed by 3 bases and the J gene end by 5 bases; junction bases not matched to a gene: 6. The CDR3 has 15 residues. Written as DNA, the CDR3 is TGTGCCAGCAGCGCTCGGGGACTAGCTGACAATGAGCAGTTCTTC. Protein sequence: CASSARGLADNEQFF.

This clonotype occurred a few times. The chain employs TRBV27 and TRBJ2-7, with a tentative D call TRBD1 (6 bases). Germline-derived CDR1 and CDR2 are MNHEY and SMNVEV (reference sequence). There are 14 residues in the CDR3. V was trimmed by 3 bases and J by 4 bases, leaving 13 bases between them. CDR3 amino acids: CASSLAGARYEQYF. CDR3 bases: TGTGCCAGCAGTTTGGCAGGGGCGAGGTACGAGCAGTACTTC.

The chain joins TRBV12-3 or TRBV12-4 to TRBJ2-7; weak D call: TRBD1 (5 bases). Trimming stripped 3 bases from V and 3 bases from J, with 9 bases between. The CDR3 runs to 13 residues. The CDR3 is CASSFGQGYEQYF. Here the CDR3 DNA reads TGTGCCAGCAGTTTCGGCCAGGGCTACGAGCAGTACTTC.

This clonotype was seen a handful of times. The rearrangement links TRBV29-1 to TRBJ2-3, with D perhaps assigned TRBD1 or TRBD2 (6 bases each). The length of the CDR3 is 13 residues. CDR1 and CDR2 (germline): SQVTM, ANQGSEA. V lost 4 bases to trimming and J lost 2 bases, with 10 bases between them. The CDR3 loop reads CSVVGGLTDTQYF. CDR3 DNA: TGCAGCGTTGTAGGGGGACTCACAGATACGCAGTATTTT.

The chain employs TRBV5-1 and TRBJ2-7; D is perhaps TRBD1 (5 bases). CDR1 is SGHRS and CDR2 is YFSETQ in the germline V gene. V was trimmed by 3 bases and J by 6 bases, leaving 10 bases between them. The CDR3 is 12 residues long. The CDR3 DNA is TGCGCCAGCAGCTCCCTTGGGGCCGAGCAGTACTTC. It translates to CASSSLGAEQYF.

The CDR3 sequence is CSVFPGIGETQYF. As DNA, the CDR3 is TGCAGCGTTTTTCCGGGAATCGGAGAGACCCAGTACTTC. The chain combines TRBV29-1 with TRBJ2-5; D might be TRBD2 (5 bases). The CDR3 consists of 13 residues. Trimming shortened V by 5 bases and J by 4 bases, and 14 bases separated the two germline ends. Germline assignment: CDR1 SQVTM and CDR2 ANQGSEA.

CDR3 coding DNA: TGTGCCATCGTGGCTAGCGGGGGCTACGAGCAGTACTTC. It yields the protein CAIVASGGYEQYF. The chain uses TRBV10-3 and TRBJ2-7, with 10 bases aligning to TRBD2. The CDR3 consists of 13 residues. V dropped 8 bases and J dropped 3; count of bases not matched to a gene: 4. Germline CDR1 is ENHRY and CDR2 is SYGVKD.

With respect to this clonotype: The junction does not match germline at one end; this may be a read error. The rearrangement joins TRBV12-3 or TRBV12-4 to TRBJ2-1; TRBD1 matches at 11 bases. The CDR3 contains 16 residues. CDR3 in amino acids: CASRLAGQGVAREQFF. The CDR3 region has the DNA TGTGCCAGCAGGTTAGCGGGACAGGGGGTGGCCCGGGAGCAGTTCTTC.

The chain uses TRBV2 and TRBJ1-5; tentative D call: TRBD1 (5 bases). CDR3 size: 15 residues. V dropped 4 bases and J dropped 2 bases, with 12 bases sitting between them. Germline V CDR1 and CDR2: SNHLY, FYNNEI. The CDR3 spells CASSVGTPGNQPQHF. The CDR3 nucleotides are TGTGCCAGCAGTGTCGGGACTCCTGGCAATCAGCCCCAGCATTTT. Supplemented by reference TRBV2 and TRBJ1-5, the full variable domain reads EPEVTQTPSHQVTQMGQEVILRCVPISNHLYFYWYRQILGQKVEFLVSFYNNEISEKSEIFDDQFSVERPDGSNFTLKIRSTKLEDSAMYFCASSVGTPGNQPQHFGDGTRLSIL.

V is TRBV20-1 and J is TRBJ1-2, with 12 bases that match TRBD1. Germline lookup yields CDR1 DFQATT and CDR2 SNEGSKA (reference sequence). V trimming: 5 bases; J trimming: 8 bases; junction bases outside the gene matches: 6. The CDR3 is 13 residues long. CDR3 DNA: TGCAGTGCTGGCGGGACAGGGGGCGGCGGCTACACCTTC. Protein sequence: CSAGGTGGGGYTF.

The chain couples TRBV9 to TRBJ1-2; 7 positions match TRBD1. This CDR3 contains 13 residues. J lost 6 bases, V lost 2 bases, and 4 bases had no gene match. CDR1 is SGDLS and CDR2 is YYNGEE in the germline V gene. The CDR3 nucleotides read TGTGCCAGCAGCGTTTGGACAGGCAATGGCTACACCTTC. Protein: CASSVWTGNGYTF.

The genes are TRBV3-1 and TRBJ1-2; no firm D call. CDR3 length equals 14 residues. Germline-derived CDR1 and CDR2 are LGHDT and YNNKEL (reference sequence). V lost 0 bases and J lost 4, with 9 bases in between. CDR3 nucleotide sequence: TGTGCCAGCAGCCAAGACAGTTTATCCTATGGCTACACCTTC. Protein sequence: CASSQDSLSYGYTF.

The V gene is TRBV24-1, the J gene TRBJ2-1, with D unclear. The CDR3 is made up of 14 amino acids. Germline CDR1 and CDR2: KGHDR and SFDVKD. The V end was cut by 1 base, the J end by 6 bases, with 9 bases between. CDR3 in amino acids: CATSDFPAINEQFF. The DNA for the CDR3 is TGTGCCACCAGTGATTTCCCCGCCATCAATGAGCAGTTCTTC.

This chain connects TRBV19 to TRBJ2-5; the D gene is possibly TRBD2 (5 bases). V dropped 7 bases and J dropped 0 bases, with 12 bases sitting between them. CDR1 and CDR2 (germline): LNHDA, SQIVND (reference sequence). CDR3 length: 14 residues. CDR3 nucleotide sequence: TGTGCCAGTAAGGGCGGGCCATACCAAGAGACCCAGTACTTC. It is translated as CASKGGPYQETQYF.

This sequence joins TRBV27 and TRBJ1-5; tentatively, D is TRBD1 (5 bases). V was cut by 0 bases and J by 5 bases, with 14 bases left in between. This CDR3 is built from 16 residues. Germline CDR1 and CDR2: MNHEY and SMNVEV (reference sequence). CDR3 in DNA: TGTGCCAGCAGTTTATCGAGGACACGGATAGATCAGCCCCAGCATTTT. Translation gives CASSLSRTRIDQPQHF.

This chain joins TRBV2 and TRBJ1-1, with D hard to call. This CDR3 is built from 12 residues. Trimming removed 8 bases from V and 2 bases from J, with 9 bases in between. Germline loops: CDR1 SNHLY, CDR2 FYNNEI. The CDR3 sequence: CASQGPNTEAFF. The CDR3 DNA sequence: TGTGCCAGCCAAGGGCCTAACACTGAAGCTTTCTTT. The complete variable domain, with remaining parts taken from reference TRBV2 and TRBJ1-1, reads EPEVTQTPSHQVTQMGQEVILRCVPISNHLYFYWYRQILGQKVEFLVSFYNNEISEKSEIFDDQFSVERPDGSNFTLKIRSTKLEDSAMYFCASQGPNTEAFFGQGTRLTVV.

This chain uses TRBV2 with TRBJ2-1; TRBD1 or TRBD2 may be the D gene (5 bases each). Germline-derived CDR1 and CDR2 are SNHLY and FYNNEI. The CDR3 contains 13 residues. With 7 bases removed from V and 10 bases from J, the gap between germline ends came to 17 bases. The CDR3: CASKGTAQGEQFF. CDR3 in DNA: TGTGCCAGCAAGGGGACGGCACAAGGCGAGCAGTTCTTC.

J is TRBJ1-1 and V is TRBV29-1, with D uncertain. Germline values: CDR1 SQVTM, CDR2 ANQGSEA. V lost 6 bases and J 4 bases, leaving 12 bases between the germline ends. This CDR3 has 12 amino acids. The CDR3 loop reads CSVVTAATEAFF. The DNA of the CDR3 is TGCAGCGTCGTCACGGCTGCCACTGAAGCTTTCTTT.

This clonotype was seen once. This chain uses TRBV7-9 with TRBJ2-3; weak D call: TRBD1 (6 bases). CDR1 SEHNR and CDR2 FQNEAQ come from the germline V gene (reference sequence). V shed 5 bases and J shed 6 bases, with 15 bases lying between them. The CDR3 has 14 amino acids. The CDR3 loop reads CASSQGQPGDTQYF. The DNA of the CDR3 is TGTGCCAGCAGCCAGGGACAACCTGGGGATACGCAGTATTTT.

The chain carries TRBV5-1 and TRBJ2-1, with TRBD2 matching 10 bases. This CDR3 comprises 14 residues. CDR1 is SGHRS, CDR2 YFSETQ, per germline. The V and J ends lost 1 base and 6 bases, in that order; junction bases with no gene match: 1. CDR3 region: CASSLWTSGNEQFF. For the CDR3, the DNA is TGCGCCAGCAGCTTGTGGACTAGCGGCAATGAGCAGTTCTTC.

The chain links TRBV5-6 to TRBJ1-2; TRBD1 agrees at 7 bases. V dropped 0 bases and J dropped 8; count of bases not matched to a gene: 1. The CDR3 totals 12 residues. Germline loops: CDR1 SGHDT, CDR2 YYEEEE. CDR3 in DNA: TGTGCCAGCAGCTTGGGAGGGGGCGGCTACACCTTC. This codes for CASSLGGGGYTF.

This chain uses TRBV24-1 with TRBJ2-3; D is ambiguous. CDR1 KGHDR and CDR2 SFDVKD come from the germline V gene. V lost 1 base to trimming and J lost 7 bases, with 8 bases between them. This CDR3 region has 13 residues. CDR3 nucleotide sequence: TGTGCCACCAGTGATTTATCGCTCCATACGCAGTATTTT. Its protein product is CATSDLSLHTQYF.

The V call is TRBV12-3 or TRBV12-4, the J call TRBJ1-4, with D perhaps TRBD1 (6 bases). The CDR3 contains 15 residues. V was cut by 8 bases and J by 4 bases, with 17 bases left in between. The CDR3 sequence: CASVISQGGNEKLFF. DNA of the CDR3: TGTGCCAGCGTAATCTCACAGGGAGGTAATGAAAAACTGTTTTTT.

This chain connects TRBV7-3 to TRBJ2-5; D might be TRBD1 or TRBD2, each matching 5 bases. Trimming stripped 3 bases from V and 3 bases from J, with 8 bases between. The V gene's germline CDR1 is SGHTA and CDR2 FQGTGA. CDR3 size: 13 residues. DNA for the CDR3: TGTGCCAGCAGCTTCAGAGGGGAAGAGACCCAGTACTTC. It specifies CASSFRGEETQYF.

This chain connects TRBV2 to TRBJ2-7, with a tentative D call TRBD2 (6 bases). CDR3 length equals 11 residues. The germline V gene has CDR1 SNHLY and CDR2 FYNNEI. The germline V and J ends were trimmed by 5 bases and 11 bases, with 13 bases remaining between them. The CDR3 region is CASSTGASKYF. As DNA, the CDR3 is TGTGCCAGCAGTACGGGAGCAAGCAAGTACTTC.